This T cell receptor (beta chain) appears in the sequencing data of a study of T cell changes during pregnancy in multiple sclerosis. The table lists this clone with a count of one. The V end lost 0 bases, the J end lost 3 bases, and 8 bases lay between the germline ends. CDR1 SGHRS and CDR2 YFSETQ come from the germline V gene. This CDR3 is 14 amino acids long. The table came from immunoSEQ multiplex PCR; TCRdb's copy has only in-frame clones and leaves some out. The sample holds around 28,000 clones; roughly nine tenths are singletons and the top ten take 0.5% to 0.6%. The sequence was collected from a female donor in good health, enrolled as a control in a pregnancy study. This rearrangement joins TRBV5-1 to TRBJ2-3; D gene ambiguous. The material sequenced was CD4+ T cells from peripheral blood mononuclear cells, taken in the first trimester of pregnancy. The CDR3 coding sequence is TGCGCCAGCAGCTTGGGAGGAACTACAGATACGCAGTATTTT. As protein: CASSLGGTTDTQYF.